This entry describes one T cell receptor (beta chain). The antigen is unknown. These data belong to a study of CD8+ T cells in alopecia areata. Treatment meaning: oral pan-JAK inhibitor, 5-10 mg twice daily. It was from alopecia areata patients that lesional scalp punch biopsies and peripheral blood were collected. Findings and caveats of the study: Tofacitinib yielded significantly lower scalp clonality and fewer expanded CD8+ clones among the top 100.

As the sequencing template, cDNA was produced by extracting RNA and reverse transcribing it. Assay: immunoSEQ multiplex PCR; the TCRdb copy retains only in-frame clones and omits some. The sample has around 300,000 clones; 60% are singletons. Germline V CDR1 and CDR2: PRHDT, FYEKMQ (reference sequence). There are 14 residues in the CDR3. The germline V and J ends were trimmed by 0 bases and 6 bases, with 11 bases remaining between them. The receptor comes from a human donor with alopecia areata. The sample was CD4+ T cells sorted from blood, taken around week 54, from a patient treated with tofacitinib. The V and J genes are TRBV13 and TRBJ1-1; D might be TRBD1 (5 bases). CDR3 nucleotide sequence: TGTGCCAGCAGCTTAGGCCAGGCGGGACCTGAAGCTTTCTTT. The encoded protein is CASSLGQAGPEAFF. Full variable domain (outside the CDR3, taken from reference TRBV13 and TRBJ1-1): AAGVIQSPRHLIKEKRETATLKCYPIPRHDTVYWYQQGPGQDPQFLISFYEKMQSDKGSIPDRFSAQQFSDYHSELNMSSLELGDSALYFCASSLGQAGPEAFFGQGTRLTVV.